This T cell receptor (beta chain) derives from a study of cytomegalovirus exposure and HLA in healthy donors. Study-wide points: Some TCR beta chains (164 of them) were listed as cytomegalovirus-associated. The classifier reportedly diagnosed cytomegalovirus status with high sensitivity and specificity.

Assay: immunoSEQ multiplex PCR; the TCRdb copy retains only in-frame clones and omits some. The sample lists about 200,000 clones; approximately 82% were seen once. This clone was observed a few times. Its antigen is still unknown. Looked up from germline, CDR1 is SNHLY and CDR2 is FYNNEI. V gave up 3 bases and J gave up 4 bases, with 15 bases separating them. The CDR3 consists of 15 residues. The donors formed part of the 120-subject validation cohort, distinct from the 666-subject first cohort. This TCR derives from a woman between 18 and 29 years old in good health and CMV-seronegative. The rearrangement uses TRBV2 and TRBJ1-2; TRBD1 is a possible D gene (5 bases). Input material: PBMCs. CDR3 in amino acids: CASSDYVSGSYGYTF. The CDR3 DNA sequence: TGTGCCAGCAGTGATTATGTGTCAGGGAGCTATGGCTACACCTTC.